The T cell receptor beta chain under discussion was sequenced for a study of OX40 agonist ivuxolimab in advanced cancers. The table came from immunoSEQ multiplex PCR; TCRdb's copy has only in-frame clones and leaves some out. The sample records 50,000 to 65,000 clones, roughly 88% being singletons. Turning to this clone: Other nucleotide sequences from this sample produce the same CDR3.

The CDR3 length is 14 residues. The V end lost 1 base, the J end lost 1 base, and 6 bases lay between the germline ends. Germline CDR1 and CDR2: SGHTA and FQGNSA. The J gene is TRBJ2-3, the V gene TRBV7-2; possible D gene TRBD1, 6 bases. The receptor was isolated from an adult with an advanced solid tumor such as melanoma, head and neck, liver or kidney cancer. The specimen was CD4+ or CD8+ T cells sorted from blood, collected in a trial of the OX40 agonist ivuxolimab. Here the CDR3 reads CASSLDRGTDTQYF. CDR3 in DNA: TGTGCCAGCAGCTTAGACAGGGGCACAGATACGCAGTATTTT. The full variable domain, completed using reference TRBV7-2 and TRBJ2-3, is GAGVSQSPSNKVTEKGKDVELRCDPISGHTALYWYRQSLGQGLEFLIYFQGNSAPDKSGLPSDRFSAERTGGSVSTLTIQRTQQEDSAVYLCASSLDRGTDTQYFGPGTRLTVL.